The 24 T cell receptor beta chains below were found in one sample sequenced in a study of graft-versus-host responses after intestinal transplantation. Generated by immunoSEQ multiplex PCR, the TCRdb table keeps only in-frame clones and is missing some. The table lists 10,000 or so clones, about 93% of them singletons. The sequencing used PBMCs, collected 8 days after intestinal transplant. The receptors stem from a human patient who received an intestinal transplant, so some T cells may come from the graft donor.

The V gene is TRBV6-5, the J gene TRBJ2-6; unclear D gene. Germline CDR1 is MNHEY and CDR2 is SVGAGI. The ends were cut back, 10 bases at V and 2 bases at J, with 9 bases in the middle. The CDR3 covers 13 residues. CDR3 coding DNA: TGTGCCACCCAAGAAGCTGGGGCCAACGTCCTGACTTTC. Amino acid sequence: CATQEAGANVLTF.

Remarks on this clone: Other DNA sequences of this sample code for an identical CDR3. The V call is TRBV9, the J call TRBJ1-2; 7 bases are a match to TRBD1. Germline V lookup: CDR1 SGDLS, CDR2 YYNGEE. V lost 0 bases, J lost 11 bases, and 7 bases stayed unmatched. This CDR3 has 13 amino acids. The CDR3 DNA reads TGTGCCAGCAGCGTAGCAGGGGGTAGCGGATACACCTTC. Protein sequence: CASSVAGGSGYTF.

V gene TRBV30 combines with J gene TRBJ1-1; D might be TRBD1 (5 bases). The V end lost 5 bases, the J end lost 3 bases, and 13 bases lay between the germline ends. The CDR3 covers 13 residues. The germline V gene has CDR1 GTSNPN and CDR2 SVGIG (reference sequence). CDR3 in amino acids: CAWEGNLYTEAFF. For the CDR3, the DNA is TGTGCCTGGGAGGGGAATTTGTACACTGAAGCTTTCTTT. Supplemented by reference TRBV30 and TRBJ1-1, the full variable domain reads SQTIHQWPATLVQPVGSPLSLECTVEGTSNPNLYWYRQAAGRGLQLLFYSVGIGQISSEVPQNLSASRPQDRQFILSSKKLLLSDSGFYLCAWEGNLYTEAFFGQGTRLTVV.

The J gene is TRBJ2-6, the V gene TRBV2, with D possibly TRBD1 on 6 matching bases. Trimming shortened V by 3 bases and J by 4 bases, and 22 bases separated the two germline ends. The CDR3 spans 19 residues. Germline V gene lookup returns CDR1 SNHLY and CDR2 FYNNEI. The chain's CDR3 is CASSEVGQNSLGGANVLTF. The CDR3 bases are TGTGCCAGCAGTGAGGTCGGACAGAATTCTCTGGGAGGGGCCAACGTCCTGACTTTC.

The chain combines TRBV28 with TRBJ2-7; D is ambiguous. Germline values: CDR1 MDHEN, CDR2 SYDVKM. The CDR3 extends over 11 amino acids. V dropped 5 bases and J dropped 6 bases, with 8 bases sitting between them. CDR3 region: CASSPDAEQYF. CDR3 nucleotides: TGTGCCAGCAGTCCGGATGCCGAGCAGTACTTC.

The V gene is TRBV27, the J gene TRBJ2-7; TRBD1 agrees at 8 bases. V was pared by 3 bases and J by 0 bases, with 1 base of the junction left unmatched. CDR3 length: 14 amino acids. Germline lookup yields CDR1 MNHEY and CDR2 SMNVEV (reference sequence). The CDR3 reads CASSFQGASYEQYF. CDR3 in DNA: TGTGCCAGCAGTTTCCAGGGGGCCTCCTACGAGCAGTACTTC.

The chain couples TRBV7-9 to TRBJ1-4, with TRBD1 matching 10 bases. Germline loops: CDR1 SEHNR, CDR2 FQNEAQ (reference sequence). The CDR3 spans 14 residues. V trimming: 3 bases; J trimming: 8 bases; junction bases outside the gene matches: 3. CDR3 sequence (DNA): TGTGCCAGCAGCTTGGGGACAGGGGACGAAAAACTGTTTTTT. Amino acids: CASSLGTGDEKLFF.

This chain joins TRBV5-1 and TRBJ2-7, with D perhaps being TRBD1 or TRBD2 (5 bases each). The CDR3 runs 14 residues. Germline lookup yields CDR1 SGHRS and CDR2 YFSETQ. V lost 2 bases and J 6 bases, leaving 15 bases between the germline ends. The CDR3 DNA is TGCGCCAGCAGCTTCGGGGCGGAGAAGACCGAGCAGTACTTC. Protein sequence: CASSFGAEKTEQYF.

The chain joins TRBV18 to TRBJ1-5; D is unclear. Germline CDR1 is KGHSH and CDR2 is LQKENI. The CDR3 totals 12 residues. Trimming pared 3 bases from V and 7 bases from J, leaving 7 bases between. This CDR3 reads CASSPAGQPQHF. CDR3 nucleotides: TGTGCCAGCTCACCTGCCGGCCAGCCCCAGCATTTT.

The gene calls are TRBV5-6 and TRBJ2-5; TRBD1 agrees at 7 bases. The length of the CDR3 is 14 residues. The V gene end was trimmed by 2 bases and the J gene end by 4 bases; junction bases not matched to a gene: 5. Germline V CDR1 and CDR2: SGHDT, YYEEEE. Here the CDR3 DNA reads TGTGCCAGCAGCTTAAGGGGGCGCGCAGAGACCCAGTACTTC. Residues: CASSLRGRAETQYF.

This chain joins TRBV7-9 and TRBJ2-1, with 9 bases aligning to TRBD1. CDR1 is SEHNR, CDR2 FQNEAQ, per germline (reference sequence). V shed 3 bases, J shed 3 bases, and the junction held 6 bases outside the gene matches. CDR3 size: 16 residues. For the CDR3, the DNA is TGTGCCAGCAGCTTTAAACGGGACAGGGACTACAATGAGCAGTTCTTC. It specifies CASSFKRDRDYNEQFF.

The J gene is TRBJ2-7, the V gene TRBV19; D might be TRBD2 (6 bases). Germline CDR1 LNHDA, CDR2 SQIVND (reference sequence). The V end lost 3 bases, the J end lost 9 bases, and 24 bases lay between the germline ends. This CDR3 region has 16 residues. The CDR3 loop is CASSIGGVNSYQRQYF. The CDR3, as DNA: TGTGCCAGTAGTATCGGAGGGGTGAACTCCTATCAACGGCAGTACTTC.

This rearrangement joins TRBV29-1 to TRBJ2-2; no clear D gene. Trimming took 1 base from V and 5 from J, leaving 5 bases between them. The CDR3 consists of 12 residues. The germline gives CDR1 SQVTM, CDR2 ANQGSEA. The DNA for the CDR3 is TGCAGCGTTGAAGGGCGAACCGGGGAGCTGTTTTTT. Encoded protein: CSVEGRTGELFF.

The CDR3 here is CASSLNVNEQFF. CDR3 bases: TGTGCCAGCAGTTTGAACGTCAATGAGCAGTTCTTC. This sequence joins TRBV28 and TRBJ2-1; D unclear. Germline-derived CDR1 and CDR2 are MDHEN and SYDVKM. This CDR3 has 12 residues. V lost 3 bases and J lost 6, with 6 bases in between.

CDR3 sequence reads: CASTLSLAGGTGELFF. In DNA, the CDR3 is TGTGCCAGCACCCTGAGTCTAGCGGGGGGAACCGGGGAGCTGTTTTTT. J is TRBJ2-2 and V is TRBV7-9, with 11 bases fitting TRBD2. Losses at the gene ends were 7 bases for V and 5 bases for J; bases not matched to a gene: 9. Germline assignment: CDR1 SEHNR and CDR2 FQNEAQ (reference sequence). The CDR3 contains 16 residues.

This chain connects TRBV4-1 to TRBJ1-1; 8 bases map to TRBD1. Germline loops: CDR1 MGHRA, CDR2 YSYEKL. V lost 3 bases, J lost 12 bases, and 18 bases stayed unmatched. This CDR3 has 16 amino acids. In DNA form, the CDR3 reads TGCGCCAGCAGCCAGCTAAGTATCGCGGACAGGGCGATTACTTTCTTT. Translating gives CASSQLSIADRAITFF.

The chain carries TRBV14 and TRBJ2-1, with D possibly called TRBD1 or TRBD2 (5 bases each). Germline V gives CDR1 SGHDN, CDR2 FVKESK. V dropped 4 bases and J dropped 6 bases, with 22 bases sitting between them. The CDR3 length is 17 residues. The CDR3 DNA reads TGTGCCAGCAGCCTACGACACGGGACGGTAAACGCCAATGAGCAGTTCTTC. It codes for CASSLRHGTVNANEQFF.

This chain's CDR3 is CASNAGNHNEQFF. In nucleotides, the CDR3 is TGTGCCAGCAACGCAGGGAACCACAATGAGCAGTTCTTC. The chain has TRBV6-5 and TRBJ2-1; perhaps TRBD1 as D (5 bases). The V gene's germline CDR1 is MNHEY and CDR2 SVGAGI. Trimming stripped 7 bases from V and 5 bases from J, with 12 bases between. The CDR3 extends over 13 amino acids.

J is TRBJ2-1 and V is TRBV18, with D unclear. Germline V gives CDR1 KGHSH, CDR2 LQKENI. The CDR3 extends over 13 amino acids. V was clipped by 0 bases and J by 11 bases, with 11 bases between them. For the CDR3, the DNA is TGTGCCAGCTCACCACCGATAACAGACCAGCAGTTCTTC. Residues: CASSPPITDQQFF.

The chain recombines TRBV27 with TRBJ2-5; the D is unclear. The V and J ends lost 5 bases and 3 bases respectively, with 10 bases between them. CDR3 length: 13 residues. In germline, CDR1 is MNHEY, CDR2 SMNVEV (reference sequence). The CDR3 DNA is TGTGCCAGCAGTGAGTACTTGGAAGAGACCCAGTACTTC. Protein: CASSEYLEETQYF.

Comment on this clone: The junction departs from germline at one end; a sequencing error may be responsible. The chain uses TRBV5-1 and TRBJ1-6; 7 bases align to TRBD1. Germline loops: CDR1 SGHRS, CDR2 YFSETQ. This CDR3 is 16 amino acids long. The chain's CDR3 is CASSSVGQDYDSPLHF. Written as DNA, the CDR3 is TGCGCCAGCAGCTCTGTTGGACAGGACTATGATTCACCCCTCCACTTT.

The CDR3 sequence is CASSFWDRTNEQYF. CDR3 DNA: TGTGCCAGCAGCTTTTGGGACAGGACGAACGAGCAGTACTTC. This rearrangement joins TRBV7-9 to TRBJ2-7; 8 bases align to TRBD1. The CDR3 is 14 amino acids. Germline CDR1 reads SEHNR; CDR2 reads FQNEAQ (reference sequence). V was pared by 3 bases and J by 5 bases, with 6 bases of the junction left unmatched. The variable domain in full, completed from reference TRBV7-9 and TRBJ2-7, reads DTGVSQNPRHKITKRGQNVTFRCDPISEHNRLYWYRQTLGQGPEFLTYFQNEAQLEKSRLLSDRFSAERPKGSFSTLEIQRTEQGDSAMYLCASSFWDRTNEQYFGPGTRLTVT.

The V gene is TRBV7-9, the J gene TRBJ2-1, with D maybe TRBD2 (6 bases). Trimming left V 7 bases short and J 0 bases short, with 16 bases between. The germline V gene encodes CDR1 SEHNR and CDR2 FQNEAQ (reference sequence). The CDR3 covers 16 residues. The CDR3 sequence: CASTLAGGSSYNEQFF. Written as DNA, the CDR3 is TGTGCCAGCACCCTAGCCGGGGGAAGCTCCTACAATGAGCAGTTCTTC.

The chain combines TRBV11-2 with TRBJ2-7, with D uncertain. The germline V and J ends were trimmed by 6 bases and 7 bases, with 10 bases remaining between them. CDR3 length equals 11 residues. From germline, CDR1 is SGHAT and CDR2 FQNNGV. This CDR3 is CASSHLEEQYF. The CDR3 region has the DNA TGTGCCAGCAGTCACTTGGAAGAGCAGTACTTC.